The next 16 T cell receptor beta chains were all read from a single sample in a study of T cells in Graves' hyperthyroidism and ophthalmopathy. RNA transcripts were the template for amplifying TCR beta CDR3 regions. HTBI primers were used for first-round RT-PCR of the TCR CDR3. MiXCR was run by TCRdb on the multiplex PCR reads, yielding one entry per CDR3 protein. The sample lists fewer than 900,000 distinct CDR3 sequences, 18% seen once, with 16% in the top ten. Sequenced material: blood. The receptors were gathered from a woman aged 45-65 years with Graves' hyperthyroidism that later progressed to Graves' ophthalmopathy.

Many counts were recorded for this clonotype. The V gene is TRBV6-2 or TRBV6-3, the J gene TRBJ2-5; tentatively, D is TRBD1 (6 bases). The germline CDR1 and CDR2 sequences are MNHEY and SVGEGT. CDR3 length: 17 amino acids. Trimming shortened V by 4 bases and J by 1 base, and 19 bases separated the two germline ends. Here the CDR3 DNA reads TGTGCCAGCAGTTCGACTTCGTGGGGGCAGCTCCAAGAGACCCAGTACTTC. It yields the protein CASSSTSWGQLQETQYF.

This clonotype was found many times. This chain joins TRBV12-3 or TRBV12-4 and TRBJ1-1; D perhaps matches TRBD1 (6 bases). CDR3 length: 13 amino acids. Trimming cost V 6 bases and J 7 bases, with 15 bases left between them. The CDR3, as DNA: TGTGCCAGCAGACACAGGGAGGCGGGTGAAGCTTTCTTT. Its protein product is CASRHREAGEAFF.

The chain has TRBV7-6 and TRBJ1-2, with D hard to call. V shed 2 bases and J shed 6 bases, with 10 bases lying between them. This CDR3 is 13 amino acids long. In germline, CDR1 is SGHVS, CDR2 FNYEAQ. In nucleotides, the CDR3 is TGTGCCAGCAGCTTACGGGCTGTCGATGGCTACACCTTC. Encoded protein: CASSLRAVDGYTF.

In DNA, the CDR3 is TGTGCCTGGGGGGGAGAGACCCTAAACACCGGGGAGCTGTTTTTT. Translating gives CAWGGETLNTGELFF. This rearrangement joins TRBV30 to TRBJ2-2; TRBD1 or TRBD2 may be the D gene (5 bases each). Per germline, CDR1 GTSNPN and CDR2 SVGIG (reference sequence). V lost 5 bases to trimming and J lost 2 bases, with 15 bases between them. This CDR3 spans 15 amino acids.

There are a few counts of this clonotype. The V gene is TRBV10-3, the J gene TRBJ1-5; weak D call: TRBD1 (5 bases). The CDR3 loop spans 14 amino acids. CDR1 is ENHRY and CDR2 is SYGVKD in the germline V gene. V was clipped by 4 bases and J by 4 bases, with 11 bases between them. DNA for the CDR3: TGTGCCATCAGTGGTAGGGGCCCAAATCAGCCCCAGCATTTT. This gives the protein CAISGRGPNQPQHF.

There are many counts of this clonotype. This chain joins TRBV11-3 and TRBJ2-1; TRBD2 is a possible D gene (5 bases). Looked up from germline, CDR1 is SGHNT and CDR2 is YENEEA. V was clipped by 1 base and J by 1 base, with 11 bases between them. The CDR3 runs 16 residues. In nucleotides, the CDR3 is TGTGCCAGCAGCTTAGTCATTGCGGGTTCCTACAATGAGCAGTTCTTC. Amino acid sequence: CASSLVIAGSYNEQFF.

This clonotype is a singleton in its sample. The V call is TRBV19, the J call TRBJ1-1; a weak D match, TRBD1 (6 bases). Per the germline V gene, CDR1 is LNHDA and CDR2 is SQIVND (reference sequence). Trimming took off 4 bases at V and 8 bases at J, with 14 bases between the two ends. The CDR3 is 13 residues long. CDR3 bases: TGTGCCAGTAGTACCTCAGGGGATTCGGAAGCTTTCTTT. It specifies CASSTSGDSEAFF.

The chain is built from TRBV19 and TRBJ1-5; TRBD1 matches 8 bases. The junction had 8 bases not matched to a gene; V was cut back by 6 bases and J by 4 bases. This CDR3 has 15 amino acids. Germline V gene data show CDR1 as LNHDA and CDR2 as SQIVND (reference sequence). The CDR3 sequence is CASSRTGTLNQPQHF. The CDR3 bases are TGTGCCAGTAGCAGGACAGGGACCCTGAATCAGCCCCAGCATTTT.

The chain couples TRBV12-3 or TRBV12-4 to TRBJ2-3, with 8 positions matching TRBD2. Trimming cost V 4 bases and J 3 bases; bases outside gene matches: 9. There are 16 residues in the CDR3. The CDR3 protein is CASSSSLAGRTDTQYF. In DNA, the CDR3 is TGTGCCAGCAGTTCTTCCTTAGCGGGGCGGACAGATACGCAGTATTTT.

The rearrangement uses TRBV11-2 and TRBJ1-3; 8 nucleotides line up with TRBD1. J was trimmed by 1 base and V by 4 bases; bases with no gene match: 6. The CDR3 spans 16 residues. Germline V CDR1 and CDR2: SGHAT, FQNNGV. CDR3 protein: CASSSRGRESGNTIYF. The CDR3 DNA sequence: TGTGCCAGCAGCTCCAGGGGGCGCGAATCTGGAAACACCATATATTTT.

This clonotype showed up just a few times. The CDR3 DNA reads TGTGCCAGCAGTCTAACTACTCCAGGGGGCAGTTCCTATAATTCACCCCTCCACTTT. Protein: CASSLTTPGGSSYNSPLHF. The chain has TRBV7-2 and TRBJ1-6, with TRBD1 identical over 8 bases. Losses at the gene ends were 6 bases for V and 1 base for J; bases not matched to a gene: 14. Germline CDR1 reads SGHTA; CDR2 reads FQGNSA. The CDR3 sequence is 19 residues long.

The chain joins TRBV25-1 to TRBJ2-2; 8 nucleotides line up with TRBD1. The CDR3 loop spans 14 amino acids. CDR1 is MGHDK and CDR2 is SYGVNS in the germline V gene. V lost 4 bases and J lost 7; bases outside the gene matches: 5. This chain's CDR3 is CASSVQGVVGELFF. CDR3 nucleotides: TGTGCCAGCAGTGTACAGGGGGTAGTCGGGGAGCTGTTTTTT.

V gene TRBV19 combines with J gene TRBJ1-5, with D uncertain. The CDR3 has 16 residues. The ends were cut back, 5 bases at V and 2 bases at J, with 16 bases in the middle. Germline-derived CDR1 and CDR2 are LNHDA and SQIVND (reference sequence). DNA for the CDR3: TGTGCCAGTAGTCCCAGGCCCCTCGGAGGCAATCAGCCCCAGCATTTT. As protein: CASSPRPLGGNQPQHF.

This clonotype was seen repeatedly, ten times or more. The chain recombines TRBV20-1 with TRBJ1-3; 7 bases agree with TRBD1. Germline lookup yields CDR1 DFQATT and CDR2 SNEGSKA (reference sequence). With 3 bases clipped from V and 0 bases from J, the junction kept 8 bases outside the gene matches. CDR3 length: 16 residues. The DNA for the CDR3 is TGCAGTGCTAGCCGGGACAGCCTCTCCTCTGGAAACACCATATATTTT. Protein sequence: CSASRDSLSSGNTIYF.

The chain joins TRBV12-3 or TRBV12-4 to TRBJ2-1, with D possibly matching TRBD2 (6 bases). Trimming removed 7 bases at V and 8 bases at J, with 18 bases between. CDR3 length: 14 residues. The CDR3 DNA is TGTGCCAGCACTCTGGCGGGGTGGTTGGATGAGCAGTTCTTC. This encodes CASTLAGWLDEQFF.

The rearrangement uses TRBV29-1 and TRBJ2-7, with D perhaps TRBD1 (6 bases). Germline values: CDR1 SQVTM, CDR2 ANQGSEA. The CDR3 loop spans 12 amino acids. Trimming cost V 7 bases and J 6 bases, with 16 bases left between them. Written as DNA, the CDR3 is TGCAGCGCTATGCCAGGGGCCGGCGAGCAGTACTTC. Protein sequence: CSAMPGAGEQYF.